This T cell receptor (beta chain) was captured in a study of shared clonotypes between healthy human individuals. The germline V and J ends were trimmed by 5 bases and 1 base, with 8 bases remaining between them. CDR3 length: 13 amino acids. Per germline, CDR1 SNHLY and CDR2 FYNNEI. Notes on this clone: Antigen specificity is unknown.

An even split of each subset's genomic DNA across several immunoSEQ plates was performed. Loaded into unsorted PBMC replicate PCRs was about 0.3 ug DNA, about 30,000 T cell genomes. Data came from immunoSEQ multiplex PCR; TCRdb stores just in-frame clones and leaves some out. The sample records about half a million clones, over 70% being singletons. Healthy and HIV-negative, the adult donors had no recent acute infections or vaccinations. Points from the study as a whole: The small donor group covered limited genetic and exposure diversity.

The sequence was collected from a woman aged 40-49 years in good health. Some clones in this sample may be carry-over from other donors' samples. Sequencing was done on a sample of PBMCs. This chain joins TRBV2 and TRBJ1-1; possibly TRBD1 for D (5 bases). Here the CDR3 reads CASSQGRNTEAFF. The CDR3 DNA follows: TGTGCCAGCAGTCAGGGAAGGAACACTGAAGCTTTCTTT.